Listed here are 3 T cell receptor beta chains from one sample, sequenced in a study of cytomegalovirus exposure and HLA in healthy donors. Primers for the PCR totalled 60 Vbeta and 13 Jbeta. Only in-frame clones appear in the TCRdb table, and some are missing; sequencing was by immunoSEQ multiplex PCR. The sample carries around 300,000 clones, roughly 70% recorded once. Source material: PBMCs. The receptors here all came from a female donor in good health and CMV-seronegative.

This clone was observed once. J is TRBJ1-1 and V is TRBV11-2; D perhaps matches TRBD1 (6 bases). Germline CDR1 reads SGHAT; CDR2 reads FQNNGV. Trimming stripped 3 bases from V and 4 bases from J, with 12 bases between. The CDR3 extends over 14 amino acids. CDR3 protein: CASSFPARGTEAFF. The CDR3 DNA reads TGTGCCAGCAGCTTCCCCGCCAGGGGCACTGAAGCTTTCTTT.

In regard to this clone: The same CDR3 can be traced to other DNA sequences in this sample. The CDR3 DNA reads TGCGCCAGCTCGCTCACAGGAGTGAACACTGAAGCTTTCTTT. This sequence encodes CASSLTGVNTEAFF. The chain recombines TRBV5-1 with TRBJ1-1; possibly TRBD1 for D (5 bases). CDR1 and CDR2 (germline): SGHRS, YFSETQ. This CDR3 has 14 residues. V was pared by 7 bases and J by 0 bases, with 13 bases between.

The chain uses TRBV19 and TRBJ2-7; possible D gene TRBD1, 5 bases. CDR1 is LNHDA and CDR2 is SQIVND in the germline V gene (reference sequence). V lost 6 bases and J 6 bases, leaving 12 bases between the germline ends. This CDR3 spans 12 amino acids. CDR3 residues: CASRKGSGEQYF. The CDR3 DNA sequence: TGTGCCAGTAGGAAGGGGTCGGGCGAGCAGTACTTC.